The TCR beta chain under discussion was sequenced for a study of blood T cell repertoires in COVID-19. Study-wide context: The United States, Italy and Spain were the sources of the acute and convalescent COVID-19 samples. Nucleic acid was either cDNA or gDNA, and it came from T cells, B-cell-depleted T cells, or PBMCs.

Those who participated ranged in age from roughly 18 to 90 years and resided in about two dozen US areas. The CDR3 extends over 15 amino acids. CDR1 and CDR2 from the germline V gene are SGHRS and YFSETQ. The J segment lost 4 bases and the V segment lost 4 bases, leaving 6 bases of the junction unmatched. In the authors' methods: Quantification of nucleated cells was approximated via reference gene primer amplification. Only in-frame clones appear in the TCRdb table, and some are missing; sequencing was by immunoSEQ multiplex PCR. V and J calls and clone size come straight from that table; D and trimming were deduced from the DNA. Of fewer than 250,000 clones listed, around 82% are singletons.

This receptor was obtained from a woman aged 40 to 50 with acute COVID-19. Sequenced sample: PBMCs or T cells enriched from blood (not recorded which). The gene calls are TRBV5-1 and TRBJ2-2; 8 nucleotides align to TRBD2. In nucleotides, the CDR3 is TGCGCCAGCAGCGAAATCCTAGCGGGCACCGGGGAGCTGTTTTTT. It encodes CASSEILAGTGELFF.